What follows are 6 T cell receptor beta chains derived from one specimen sequenced in a study of blood T cell repertoires in COVID-19. Repertoires were generated with immunoSEQ multiplex PCR, while TCRdb's copy carries only in-frame clones and drops some. This table has over 100,000 clones, 91% appearing once. The sample taken for sequencing was peripheral blood. The receptors here all came from a human donor in a cohort sampled during active COVID-19.

The chain joins TRBV25-1 to TRBJ1-6; the D gene is possibly TRBD1 (6 bases). Looked up from germline, CDR1 is MGHDK and CDR2 is SYGVNS. This CDR3 is 15 amino acids long. Trimming pared 0 bases from V and 6 bases from J, leaving 9 bases between. CDR3 sequence (DNA): TGTGCCAGCAGTGAATATACAGGGAGTAATTCACCCCTCCACTTT. Its protein is CASSEYTGSNSPLHF.

This clone was counted a single time. V is TRBV3-1 (or the pseudogene TRBV3-2) and J is TRBJ2-2; 12 positions match TRBD2. The CDR3 has 18 amino acids. V lost 4 bases to trimming and J lost 4 bases; unmatched junction nucleotides: 10. Germline V gene lookup returns CDR1 LGHDT and CDR2 YNNKEL (reference sequence). CDR3 bases: TGTGCCAGCAGCCTCGACTTAACTAGCGGGGGGACCACCGGGGAGCTGTTTTTT. Translation gives CASSLDLTSGGTTGELFF.

V is TRBV10-2 and J is TRBJ2-7; a possible D gene is TRBD1 (5 bases). The CDR3 sequence is 11 residues long. Germline CDR1 and CDR2: WSHSY and SAAADI. V was shortened by 4 bases and J by 7 bases, with 8 bases between the two germline ends. CDR3 sequence (DNA): TGCGCCAGCAGTGGCGCAGGGGAGCAGTACTTC. Its translation is CASSGAGEQYF.

The rearrangement uses TRBV7-9 and TRBJ1-4; no clear D. V lost 2 bases and J 5 bases, leaving 3 bases between the germline ends. Germline V gene data show CDR1 as SEHNR and CDR2 as FQNEAQ (reference sequence). This CDR3 is 12 amino acids long. CDR3 in amino acids: CASSLTNEKLFF. The CDR3 DNA reads TGTGCCAGCAGCTTAACAAATGAAAAACTGTTTTTT. The whole variable domain, filled in from reference TRBV7-9 and TRBJ1-4, reads DTGVSQNPRHKITKRGQNVTFRCDPISEHNRLYWYRQTLGQGPEFLTYFQNEAQLEKSRLLSDRFSAERPKGSFSTLEIQRTEQGDSAMYLCASSLTNEKLFFGSGTQLSVL.

The CDR3 reads CASSPRDASGRNEQFF. CDR3 bases: TGTGCCAGCTCACCACGGGACGCTAGCGGGAGGAATGAGCAGTTCTTC. The chain carries TRBV18 and TRBJ2-1; 11 positions agree with TRBD2. The trim removed 1 base at V and 7 bases at J, leaving 6 bases unmatched. Germline V lookup: CDR1 KGHSH, CDR2 LQKENI. This CDR3 has 16 amino acids.

The gene calls are TRBV6-2 or TRBV6-3 and TRBJ2-3; no firm D call. The CDR3 length is 12 residues. V lost 5 bases, J lost 6 bases, and 9 bases lay in between. The germline CDR1 and CDR2 sequences are MNHEY and SVGEGT. The CDR3 is CASSTSMDTQYF. CDR3 in DNA: TGTGCCAGCAGTACCTCTATGGATACGCAGTATTTT.